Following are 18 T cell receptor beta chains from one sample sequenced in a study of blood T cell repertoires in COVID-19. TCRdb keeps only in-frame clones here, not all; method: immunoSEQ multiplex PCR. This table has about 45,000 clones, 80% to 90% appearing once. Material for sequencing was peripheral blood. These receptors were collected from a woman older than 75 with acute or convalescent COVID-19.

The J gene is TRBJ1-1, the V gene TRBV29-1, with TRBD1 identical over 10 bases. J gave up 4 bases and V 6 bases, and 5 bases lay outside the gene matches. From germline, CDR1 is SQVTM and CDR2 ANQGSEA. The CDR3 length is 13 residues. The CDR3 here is CSVVRDRGTEAFF. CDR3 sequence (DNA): TGCAGCGTCGTGAGGGACAGGGGCACTGAAGCTTTCTTT.

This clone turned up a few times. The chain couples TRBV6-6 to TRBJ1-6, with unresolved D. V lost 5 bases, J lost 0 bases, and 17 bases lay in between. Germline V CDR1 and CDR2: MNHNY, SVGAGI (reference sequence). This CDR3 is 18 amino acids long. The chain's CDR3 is CASSRSSLLSSYNSPLHF. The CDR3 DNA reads TGTGCCAGCAGTCGGTCGAGCCTCCTTAGCTCCTATAATTCACCCCTCCACTTT.

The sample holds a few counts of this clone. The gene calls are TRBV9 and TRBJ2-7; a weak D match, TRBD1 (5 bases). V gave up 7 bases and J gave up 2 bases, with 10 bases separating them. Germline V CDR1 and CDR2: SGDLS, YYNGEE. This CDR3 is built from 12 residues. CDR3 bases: TGTGCCAGCCAAGGGGATACCTACGAGCAGTACTTC. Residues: CASQGDTYEQYF.

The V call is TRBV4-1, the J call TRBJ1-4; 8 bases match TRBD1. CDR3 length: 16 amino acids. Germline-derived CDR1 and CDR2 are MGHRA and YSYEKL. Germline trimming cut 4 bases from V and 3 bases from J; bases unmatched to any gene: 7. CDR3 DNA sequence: TGCGCCAGCAGCCCTCGTCCACAGGGGGCTAATGAAAAACTGTTTTTT. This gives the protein CASSPRPQGANEKLFF.

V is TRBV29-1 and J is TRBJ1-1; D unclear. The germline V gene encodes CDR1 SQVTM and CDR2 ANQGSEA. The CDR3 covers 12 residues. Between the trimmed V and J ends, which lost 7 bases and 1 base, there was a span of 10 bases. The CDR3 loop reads CSASHGNTEAFF. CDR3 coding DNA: TGCAGCGCCTCCCACGGGAACACTGAAGCTTTCTTT.

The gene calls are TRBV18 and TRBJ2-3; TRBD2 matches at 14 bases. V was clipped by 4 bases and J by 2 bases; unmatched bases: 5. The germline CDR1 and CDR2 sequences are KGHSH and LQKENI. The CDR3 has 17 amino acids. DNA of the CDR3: TGTGCCAGCTCACTACGACTAGCGGGGGGGAACACAGATACGCAGTATTTT. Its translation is CASSLRLAGGNTDTQYF.

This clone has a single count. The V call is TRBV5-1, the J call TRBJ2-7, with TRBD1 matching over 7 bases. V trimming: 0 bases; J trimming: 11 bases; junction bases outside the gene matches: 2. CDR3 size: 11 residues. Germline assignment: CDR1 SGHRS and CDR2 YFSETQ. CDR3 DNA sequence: TGCGCCAGCAGCTTGGAAGGGACAGAGTACTTC. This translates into CASSLEGTEYF.

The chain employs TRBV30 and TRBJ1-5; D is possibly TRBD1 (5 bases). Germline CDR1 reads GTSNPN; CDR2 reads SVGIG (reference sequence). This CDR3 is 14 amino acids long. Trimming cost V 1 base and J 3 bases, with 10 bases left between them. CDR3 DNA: TGTGCCTGGAGTGCCCAGGGCATCAATCAGCCCCAGCATTTT. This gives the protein CAWSAQGINQPQHF.

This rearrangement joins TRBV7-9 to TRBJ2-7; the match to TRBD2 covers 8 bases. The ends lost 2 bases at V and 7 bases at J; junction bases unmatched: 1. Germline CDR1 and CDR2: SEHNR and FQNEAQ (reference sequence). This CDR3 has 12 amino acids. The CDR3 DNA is TGTGCCAGCAGCTTAACGGGAGGGGAGCAGTACTTC. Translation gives CASSLTGGEQYF.

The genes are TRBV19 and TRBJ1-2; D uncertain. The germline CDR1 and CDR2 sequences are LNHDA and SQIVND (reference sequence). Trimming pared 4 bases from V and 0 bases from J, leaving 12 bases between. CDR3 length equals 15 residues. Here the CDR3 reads CASSTREITNYGYTF. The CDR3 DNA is TGTGCCAGTAGTACCCGGGAAATTACTAACTATGGCTACACCTTC.

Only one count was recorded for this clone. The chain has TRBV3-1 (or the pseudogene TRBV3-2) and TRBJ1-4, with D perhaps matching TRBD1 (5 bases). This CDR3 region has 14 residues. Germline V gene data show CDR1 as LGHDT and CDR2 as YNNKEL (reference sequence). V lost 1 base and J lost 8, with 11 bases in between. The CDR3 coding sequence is TGTGCCAGCAGCCAAGGCGTTTGGGGCGAAAAACTGTTTTTT. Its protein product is CASSQGVWGEKLFF.

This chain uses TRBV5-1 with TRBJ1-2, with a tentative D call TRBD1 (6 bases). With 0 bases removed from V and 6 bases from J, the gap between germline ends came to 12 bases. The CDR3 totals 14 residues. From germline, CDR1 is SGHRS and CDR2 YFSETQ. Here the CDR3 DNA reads TGCGCCAGCAGCTTGGGGCAGACAGGAGATGGCTACACCTTC. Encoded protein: CASSLGQTGDGYTF.

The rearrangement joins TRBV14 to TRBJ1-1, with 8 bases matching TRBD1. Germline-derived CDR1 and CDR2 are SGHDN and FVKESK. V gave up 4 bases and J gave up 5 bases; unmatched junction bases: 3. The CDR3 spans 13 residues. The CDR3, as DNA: TGTGCCAGCAGCCGACAGGGGCGAACTGAAGCTTTCTTT. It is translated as CASSRQGRTEAFF. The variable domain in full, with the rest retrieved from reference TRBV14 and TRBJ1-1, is EAGVTQFPSHSVIEKGQTVTLRCDPISGHDNLYWYRRVMGKEIKFLLHFVKESKQDESGMPNNRFLAERTGGTYSTLKVQPAELEDSGVYFCASSRQGRTEAFFGQGTRLTVV.

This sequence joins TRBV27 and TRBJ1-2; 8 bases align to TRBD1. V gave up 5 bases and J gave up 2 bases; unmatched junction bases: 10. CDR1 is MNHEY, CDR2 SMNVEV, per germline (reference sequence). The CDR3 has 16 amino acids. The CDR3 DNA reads TGTGCCAGCAGTCCAGGACAGGGACGTAGCAACTATGGCTACACCTTC. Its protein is CASSPGQGRSNYGYTF.

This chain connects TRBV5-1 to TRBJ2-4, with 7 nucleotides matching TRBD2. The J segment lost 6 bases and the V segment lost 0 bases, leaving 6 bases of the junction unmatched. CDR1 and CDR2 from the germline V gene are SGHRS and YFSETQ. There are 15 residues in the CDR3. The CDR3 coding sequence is TGCGCCAGCAGCTTGGAAAGCGGGGCAAGAAACATTCAGTACTTC. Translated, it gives CASSLESGARNIQYF.

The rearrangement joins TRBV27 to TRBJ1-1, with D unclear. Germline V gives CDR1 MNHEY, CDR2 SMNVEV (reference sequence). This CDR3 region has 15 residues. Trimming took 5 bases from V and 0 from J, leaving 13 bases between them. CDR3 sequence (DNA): TGTGCCAGCAGTATCCGAGGGAGGATGAACACTGAAGCTTTCTTT. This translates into CASSIRGRMNTEAFF.

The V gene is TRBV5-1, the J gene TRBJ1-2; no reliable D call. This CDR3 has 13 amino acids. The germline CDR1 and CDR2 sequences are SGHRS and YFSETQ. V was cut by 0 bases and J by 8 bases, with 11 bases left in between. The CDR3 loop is CASSLDSFVGYTF. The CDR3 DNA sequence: TGCGCCAGCAGCTTGGATAGTTTCGTCGGCTACACCTTC.

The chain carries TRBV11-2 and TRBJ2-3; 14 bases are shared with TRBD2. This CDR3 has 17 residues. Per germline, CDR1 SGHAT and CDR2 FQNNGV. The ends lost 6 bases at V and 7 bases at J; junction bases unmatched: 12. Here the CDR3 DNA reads TGTGCCAGCAGTTTACCCGGAGGGACTAGCGGGGGTAATACGCAGTATTTT. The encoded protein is CASSLPGGTSGGNTQYF. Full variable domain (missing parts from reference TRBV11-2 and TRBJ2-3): EAGVAQSPRYKIIEKRQSVAFWCNPISGHATLYWYQQILGQGPKLLIQFQNNGVVDDSQLPKDRFSAERLKGVDSTLKIQPAKLEDSAVYLCASSLPGGTSGGNTQYFGPGTRLTVL.